These 17 T cell receptor beta chains originate from one sample sequenced in a study of blood T cells in healthy people across ages. Primers used in a second PCR of about 7 to 12 cycles were a sample-barcoded 5' primer and a J-beta primer mix. TCRdb used MiXCR to reprocess the 5' RACE reads, holding one entry per CDR3 protein. The profile shows 500,000 to 550,000 distinct CDR3 sequences, 20% to 30% of them singletons. In addition, the sample was reused for a study of T cells of mothers and their children.

Sample: blood. These receptors all come from a boy aged 10-17 years in good health.

With regard to this clonotype: The CDR3 ends on some other residue instead of the conserved phenylalanine or tryptophan, so this is likely a read error. It is unclear where the CDR3 begins or ends on the DNA, so no DNA is shown, and the CDR3 is as TCRdb lists it. The chain carries TRBV7-6 and TRBJ1-1. The germline V gene encodes CDR1 SGHVS and CDR2 FNYEAQ. With termini counted, the CDR3 has 15 amino acids. Here the CDR3 reads CASSRVGGSSTETFL.

A few counts support this clonotype. J is TRBJ1-2 and V is TRBV19; maybe TRBD1 (5 bases). The ends were cut back, 4 bases at V and 10 bases at J, with 22 bases in the middle. This CDR3 spans 15 amino acids. CDR1 is LNHDA and CDR2 is SQIVND in the germline V gene (reference sequence). The CDR3 spells CASSSWTSEDTSYTF. The CDR3 nucleotides are TGTGCCAGTAGTAGTTGGACTTCCGAGGACACGTCCTACACCTTC.

The rearrangement joins TRBV20-1 to TRBJ1-5; no reliable D call. From germline, CDR1 is DFQATT and CDR2 SNEGSKA (reference sequence). Between the trimmed V and J ends, which lost 1 base and 3 bases, there was a span of 10 bases. The CDR3 is 14 amino acids. The CDR3 nucleotides are TGCAGTGCTAGAGGAGGGCTTTACAATCAGCCCCAGCATTTT. Amino acid sequence: CSARGGLYNQPQHF.

V and J are TRBV18 and TRBJ1-4; no definite D call. The germline V gene has CDR1 KGHSH and CDR2 LQKENI. V lost 2 bases to trimming and J lost 3 bases, with 10 bases between them. CDR3 length equals 15 residues. As DNA, the CDR3 is TGTGCCAGCTCACCAGAGGACCGATCTAATGAAAAACTGTTTTTT. Translating gives CASSPEDRSNEKLFF.

This clonotype appeared a few times. The chain uses TRBV20-1 and TRBJ2-1; D remains unclear. CDR1 and CDR2 from the germline V gene are DFQATT and SNEGSKA (reference sequence). This CDR3 has 11 amino acids. Deletions cut 0 bases from V and 10 bases from J, with 7 bases between. The chain's CDR3 is CSARDSGEQFF. The CDR3 nucleotides read TGCAGTGCTAGAGATTCTGGAGAGCAGTTCTTC.

This clonotype was seen a handful of times. The chain joins TRBV7-2 to TRBJ2-5; a possible D gene is TRBD1 (6 bases). V was clipped by 4 bases and J by 5 bases, with 20 bases between them. CDR1 is SGHTA, CDR2 FQGNSA, per germline. CDR3 length: 16 amino acids. CDR3 region: CASSWAGASTEETQYF. The CDR3 bases are TGTGCCAGCAGCTGGGCAGGGGCCTCTACTGAGGAGACCCAGTACTTC.

The rearrangement links TRBV19 to TRBJ2-5; D remains unclear. The tail of the sequence fits TRBJ2-7 better, so the J call may be wrong. There are 13 residues in the CDR3. In germline, CDR1 is LNHDA, CDR2 SQIVND (reference sequence). In DNA form, the CDR3 reads TGTGCCAGTAGTGCGACGGAGTCCTACGAGCAGTACTTC. This codes for CASSATESYEQYF.

The rearrangement uses TRBV12-3 or TRBV12-4 and TRBJ1-2; D possibly corresponds to TRBD1 (5 bases). CDR3 length: 14 amino acids. The ends were cut back, 6 bases at V and 7 bases at J, with 18 bases in the middle. The CDR3 DNA is TGTGCCAGCAGCCCCGGGGCAGGGTATCCTGGCTACACCTTC. It translates to CASSPGAGYPGYTF.

This clonotype has more than one count but fewer than ten. The chain is built from TRBV7-2 and TRBJ1-4, with a possible D match to TRBD1 (6 bases). This CDR3 region has 17 residues. Germline V lookup: CDR1 SGHTA, CDR2 FQGNSA. The ends were cut back, 4 bases at V and 3 bases at J, with 18 bases in the middle. CDR3 amino acids: CASSSDLLPGANEKLFF. Here the CDR3 DNA reads TGTGCCAGCAGCTCGGACCTTCTCCCAGGGGCTAATGAAAAACTGTTTTTT.

V and J are TRBV7-8 and TRBJ1-2; maybe TRBD1 (5 bases). The CDR3 spans 16 residues. Trimming shortened V by 0 bases and J by 2 bases, and 13 bases separated the two germline ends. Germline assignment: CDR1 SGHVS and CDR2 FQNEAQ. The CDR3 loop is CASSLARGTENYGYTF. The CDR3, as DNA: TGTGCCAGCAGCTTAGCTAGGGGAACGGAAAACTATGGCTACACCTTC.

This clonotype has a handful of counts. The chain combines TRBV5-1 with TRBJ2-7; maybe TRBD1 (5 bases). Germline V gene lookup returns CDR1 SGHRS and CDR2 YFSETQ. This CDR3 is 14 amino acids long. The germline V and J ends were trimmed by 0 bases and 2 bases, with 9 bases remaining between them. The CDR3 DNA sequence: TGCGCCAGCAGCTTGGAAACAGGAGCCTACGAGCAGTACTTC. Translated: CASSLETGAYEQYF.

The sample holds a few counts of this clonotype. The chain recombines TRBV28 with TRBJ2-5; tentatively, D is TRBD1 or TRBD2 (5 bases each). The CDR3 contains 12 residues. V was trimmed by 7 bases and J by 2 bases, leaving 8 bases between them. The V gene's germline CDR1 is MDHEN and CDR2 SYDVKM. The CDR3 reads CASNWGQETQYF. CDR3 coding DNA: TGTGCCAGCAATTGGGGGCAAGAGACCCAGTACTTC.

This clonotype was observed a handful of times. This chain links TRBV10-3 with TRBJ2-5, with 15 bases lining up with TRBD2. The J call may be in error: the DNA end matches TRBJ2-1 better. The CDR3 runs to 18 residues. Per germline, CDR1 ENHRY and CDR2 SYGVKD. The CDR3 spells CAISDPEGLAGGRDEQFF. In nucleotides, the CDR3 is TGTGCCATCAGTGACCCTGAGGGACTAGCGGGAGGCCGGGATGAGCAGTTCTTC.

The sample holds a few counts of this clonotype. The chain joins TRBV6-5 to TRBJ2-5; TRBD1 matches 11 bases. The J call may be incorrect, as the DNA end agrees better with TRBJ2-7. There are 13 residues in the CDR3. The germline V gene encodes CDR1 MNHEY and CDR2 SVGAGI. The CDR3 sequence: CASGQGASYEQYF. The CDR3 bases are TGTGCCAGCGGACAGGGGGCTTCCTACGAGCAGTACTTC.

In this sample, this clonotype turned up many times. The J gene is TRBJ2-5, the V gene TRBV4-1; TRBD2 is a possible D gene (5 bases). There are 16 residues in the CDR3. V was cut by 0 bases and J by 2 bases, with 13 bases left in between. Germline CDR1 is MGHRA and CDR2 is YSYEKL. As DNA, the CDR3 is TGCGCCAGCAGCCAAGAGAGGGTAGCAGCACAAGAGACCCAGTACTTC. Translating it yields CASSQERVAAQETQYF.

Notes on this clonotype: At one end, the junction sequence differs from germline, possibly due to a read error. V is TRBV7-7 and J is TRBJ2-5; the D is unclear. The CDR3 covers 15 residues. Per the germline V gene, CDR1 is SSHAT and CDR2 is FNYEAQ (reference sequence). The chain's CDR3 is CASSPEYAGWETQYF. The CDR3 nucleotides read TGTGCTAGCAGCCCCGAGTACGCTGGGTGGGAGACCCAGTACTTC.

This sequence joins TRBV6-5 and TRBJ2-6, with D possibly matching TRBD1 (6 bases). Looked up from germline, CDR1 is MNHEY and CDR2 is SVGAGI. Trimming shortened V by 6 bases and J by 2 bases, and 8 bases separated the two germline ends. This CDR3 comprises 14 residues. This chain's CDR3 is CASSTGPGANVLTF. The CDR3 region has the DNA TGTGCCAGCAGCACAGGGCCTGGGGCCAACGTCCTGACTTTC.